This is a list of T cell receptor beta chains from one sample in a study of T cell changes during pregnancy in multiple sclerosis. This table comes from immunoSEQ multiplex PCR, and its TCRdb copy is limited to in-frame clones, with some not included. Of 75,000 to 95,000 clones listed, less than 95% were seen once; the top ten hold approximately 0.9%. The sample in question was peripheral blood, obtained before pregnancy. The receptor set was obtained from a female donor with multiple sclerosis, enrolled in a pregnancy study. Both conserved end residues are part of each CDR3. The D gene is left open where the match is weak. Expanded clones get a size class; other rows say once, few or many, or leave the size out.

CDR3aa: CASSAGQGREQYF
CDR3nt: TGTGCCAGCAGCGCCGGACAGGGTCGGGAGCAGTACTTC
j_gene: TRBJ2-7
abundance: .
v_gene: TRBV9
d_gene: TRBD1

CDR3aa: CASSVGDVKPQHF
CDR3nt: TGTGCCAGCAGTGTCGGGGATGTAAAGCCCCAGCATTTT
j_gene: TRBJ1-5
abundance: .
v_gene: TRBV2
d_gene: .

CDR3aa: CASSLDAGTRNEQFF
CDR3nt: TGTGCCAGCAGCTTAGATGCTGGGACTAGGAATGAGCAGTTCTTC
j_gene: TRBJ2-1
abundance: .
v_gene: TRBV11-3
d_gene: TRBD2

CDR3aa: CASSTQGSNQPQHF
CDR3nt: TGTGCCAGTAGTACACAGGGTAGCAATCAGCCCCAGCATTTT
j_gene: TRBJ1-5
abundance: .
v_gene: TRBV19
d_gene: .

CDR3aa: CASSFGQLAKNIQYF
CDR3nt: TGTGCCAGCAGTTTTGGTCAGTTAGCCAAAAACATTCAGTACTTC
j_gene: TRBJ2-4
abundance: .
v_gene: TRBV27
d_gene: .

CDR3aa: CASSRRPKEETQYF
CDR3nt: TGTGCCAGCAGTCGTAGACCCAAGGAGGAGACCCAGTACTTC
j_gene: TRBJ2-5
abundance: .
v_gene: TRBV2
d_gene: .

CDR3aa: CASSETSGRLGEQFF
CDR3nt: TGTGCCAGCAGTGAGACTAGCGGGAGACTGGGTGAGCAGTTCTTC
j_gene: TRBJ2-1
abundance: .
v_gene: TRBV6-1
d_gene: TRBD2

CDR3aa: CASSLLGGGSGAFF
CDR3nt: TGTGCCAGCAGTCTCCTCGGGGGGGGAAGCGGAGCTTTCTTT
j_gene: TRBJ1-1
abundance: .
v_gene: TRBV28
d_gene: .

CDR3aa: CASSLEGLTYNEQFF
CDR3nt: TGTGCCAGCAGCTTAGAAGGACTCACCTACAATGAGCAGTTCTTC
j_gene: TRBJ2-1
abundance: .
v_gene: TRBV7-8
d_gene: .

CDR3aa: CASSPPAGAAYEQYF
CDR3nt: TGTGCCAGCTCACCACCCGCGGGGGCCGCCTACGAGCAGTACTTC
j_gene: TRBJ2-7
abundance: .
v_gene: TRBV18
d_gene: .

CDR3aa: CASGTGGKETQYF
CDR3nt: TGTGCCAGCGGGACAGGGGGAAAAGAGACCCAGTACTTC
j_gene: TRBJ2-5
abundance: .
v_gene: TRBV2
d_gene: TRBD1

CDR3aa: CASSQGTGLYTEAFF
CDR3nt: TGTGCCAGCAGTCAGGGGACAGGGCTATACACTGAAGCTTTCTTT
j_gene: TRBJ1-1
abundance: once
v_gene: TRBV6-5
d_gene: TRBD1

CDR3aa: CASRNTGEETQYF
CDR3nt: TGTGCCAGCAGGAATACAGGGGAAGAGACCCAGTACTTC
j_gene: TRBJ2-5
abundance: .
v_gene: TRBV2
d_gene: TRBD1

CDR3aa: CSAVGYNHGYTF
CDR3nt: TGCAGCGCTGTCGGGTACAACCATGGCTACACCTTC
j_gene: TRBJ1-2
abundance: .
v_gene: TRBV29-1
d_gene: .

CDR3aa: CASSLTGANTDTQYF
CDR3nt: TGCGCCAGCAGCTTGACAGGCGCCAACACAGATACGCAGTATTTT
j_gene: TRBJ2-3
abundance: .
v_gene: TRBV5-1
d_gene: .

CDR3aa: CASVDRVNTEAFF
CDR3nt: TGTGCCAGCGTGGACAGAGTGAACACTGAAGCTTTCTTT
j_gene: TRBJ1-1
abundance: .
v_gene: TRBV25-1
d_gene: .

CDR3aa: CASSPRTGSYNEQFF
CDR3nt: TGTGCCAGCAGTCCCCGAACGGGGTCCTACAATGAGCAGTTCTTC
j_gene: TRBJ2-1
abundance: .
v_gene: TRBV6-1
d_gene: .

CDR3aa: CASWDSGGAPEQFF
CDR3nt: TGTGCCAGCTGGGATAGCGGGGGGGCTCCTGAGCAGTTCTTC
j_gene: TRBJ2-1
abundance: .
v_gene: TRBV6-1
d_gene: TRBD2

CDR3aa: CASSLQGHYGYTF
CDR3nt: TGTGCCAGCAGTCTACAGGGACACTATGGCTACACCTTC
j_gene: TRBJ1-2
abundance: .
v_gene: TRBV28
d_gene: .

CDR3aa: CASSLTSREWFF
CDR3nt: TGTGCCAGCAGCCTGACTAGCCGAGAGTGGTTCTTC
j_gene: TRBJ2-1
abundance: .
v_gene: TRBV27
d_gene: TRBD2

CDR3aa: CASSVGLASRDEQFF
CDR3nt: TGTGCCAGCAGCGTCGGGTTGGCAAGCAGGGATGAGCAGTTCTTC
j_gene: TRBJ2-1
abundance: once
v_gene: TRBV9
d_gene: .

CDR3aa: CASSQGGGAWNTGELFF
CDR3nt: TGCGCCAGCAGCCAAGGTGGGGGGGCTTGGAACACCGGGGAGCTGTTTTTT
j_gene: TRBJ2-2
abundance: once
v_gene: TRBV4-3
d_gene: .

CDR3aa: CASSSHLGQGSQPQHF
CDR3nt: TGTGCCAGCAGTTCCCACCTCGGACAGGGATCTCAGCCCCAGCATTTT
j_gene: TRBJ1-5
abundance: .
v_gene: TRBV2
d_gene: TRBD1

CDR3aa: CATFLSLGGKLFF
CDR3nt: TGTGCCACCTTCCTCTCTCTGGGGGGAAAACTGTTTTTT
j_gene: TRBJ1-4
abundance: .
v_gene: TRBV10-3
d_gene: .

CDR3aa: CATSRAGGSSYNEQFF
CDR3nt: TGTGCCACCAGCAGAGCGGGCGGGAGCTCCTACAATGAGCAGTTCTTC
j_gene: TRBJ2-1
abundance: .
v_gene: TRBV15
d_gene: TRBD2

CDR3aa: CASSRVAGRFEQYF
CDR3nt: TGCGCCAGCAGTCGAGTAGCGGGACGGTTCGAGCAGTACTTC
j_gene: TRBJ2-7
abundance: once
v_gene: TRBV23-1
d_gene: TRBD2

CDR3aa: CASSLGQGPEDTQYF
CDR3nt: TGCGCCAGCAGCTTAGGACAGGGTCCCGAGGATACGCAGTATTTT
j_gene: TRBJ2-3
abundance: .
v_gene: TRBV5-1
d_gene: TRBD1

CDR3aa: CATSGRSGNEQFF
CDR3nt: TGTGCCACCAGCGGGAGGAGTGGGAATGAGCAGTTCTTC
j_gene: TRBJ2-1
abundance: once
v_gene: TRBV15
d_gene: .

CDR3aa: CASSETGRGGEQYF
CDR3nt: TGTGCCAGCAGTGAAACGGGGCGAGGGGGTGAGCAGTACTTC
j_gene: TRBJ2-7
abundance: .
v_gene: TRBV6-1
d_gene: .

CDR3aa: CASSSTGDRDYGYTF
CDR3nt: TGTGCCAGCAGCTCGACAGGGGATAGAGACTATGGCTACACCTTC
j_gene: TRBJ1-2
abundance: .
v_gene: TRBV7-3
d_gene: TRBD1

CDR3aa: CASSQDVGGNQPQHF
CDR3nt: TGTGCCAGCAGCCAAGATGTGGGAGGCAATCAGCCCCAGCATTTT
j_gene: TRBJ1-5
abundance: .
v_gene: TRBV4-2
d_gene: .

CDR3aa: CASSVVPSIDSGNTIYF
CDR3nt: TGTGCCAGCAGCGTAGTCCCGTCTATAGACTCTGGAAACACCATATATTTT
j_gene: TRBJ1-3
abundance: once
v_gene: TRBV9
d_gene: .

CDR3aa: CASSLAPSPYNEQFF
CDR3nt: TGCGCCAGCAGTTTGGCCCCTTCTCCCTACAATGAGCAGTTCTTC
j_gene: TRBJ2-1
abundance: .
v_gene: TRBV4-1
d_gene: .

CDR3aa: CASSAGSLASDTQYF
CDR3nt: TGTGCCAGCAGTGCTGGGTCCCTAGCATCGGATACGCAGTATTTT
j_gene: TRBJ2-3
abundance: once
v_gene: TRBV14
d_gene: .

CDR3aa: CASSLQGAGTEAFF
CDR3nt: TGTGCCAGCAGCCTACAGGGGGCTGGCACTGAAGCTTTCTTT
j_gene: TRBJ1-1
abundance: .
v_gene: TRBV5-4
d_gene: TRBD1

CDR3aa: CASSVGLAREVLNEQFF
CDR3nt: TGCGCCAGCAGCGTTGGTCTTGCGCGGGAGGTCCTCAATGAGCAGTTCTTC
j_gene: TRBJ2-1
abundance: .
v_gene: TRBV5-1
d_gene: TRBD2

CDR3aa: CASSLARPSGNTIYF
CDR3nt: TGTGCCAGCAGCTTAGCCAGGCCCTCTGGAAACACCATATATTTT
j_gene: TRBJ1-3
abundance: .
v_gene: TRBV7-9
d_gene: .

CDR3aa: CASSSRGGFEPQHF
CDR3nt: TGTGCCAGCAGTTCCCGGGGAGGGTTTGAGCCCCAGCATTTT
j_gene: TRBJ1-5
abundance: .
v_gene: TRBV27
d_gene: .

CDR3aa: CASSDRSSYNEQFF
CDR3nt: TGTGCCAGCAGTGACCGTAGCTCCTACAATGAGCAGTTCTTC
j_gene: TRBJ2-1
abundance: .
v_gene: TRBV2
d_gene: .